The 20 T cell receptor beta chains below were found in one sample sequenced in a study of blood T cell repertoires in COVID-19. Repertoires were generated with immunoSEQ multiplex PCR, while TCRdb's copy carries only in-frame clones and drops some. The sample carries about 260,000 clones, around 87% recorded once. Sequenced material: peripheral blood. These receptors all come from a woman aged 45-65 years with acute or convalescent COVID-19.

The rearrangement links TRBV7-8 to TRBJ2-7; a weak D match, TRBD2 (5 bases). This CDR3 is built from 14 residues. Looked up from germline, CDR1 is SGHVS and CDR2 is FQNEAQ. V lost 1 base and J 3 bases, leaving 10 bases between the germline ends. The CDR3 bases are TGTGCCAGCAGCTTAGGAGTCGGGAACTACGAGCAGTACTTC. Encoded protein: CASSLGVGNYEQYF. Together with reference TRBV7-8 and TRBJ2-7, the CDR3 gives the full variable domain: GAGVSQSPRYKVAKRGQDVALRCDPISGHVSLFWYQQALGQGPEFLTYFQNEAQLDKSGLPSDRFFAERPEGSVSTLKIQRTQQEDSAVYLCASSLGVGNYEQYFGPGTRLTVT.

The rearrangement joins TRBV3-1 (or the pseudogene TRBV3-2) to TRBJ2-7, with 9 bases that match TRBD1. CDR1 is LGHDT and CDR2 is YNNKEL in the germline V gene (reference sequence). There are 17 residues in the CDR3. J was trimmed by 6 bases and V by 0 bases; bases with no gene match: 12. CDR3 residues: CASSQDLRTGEEGEQYF. The CDR3 nucleotides are TGTGCCAGCAGCCAAGATCTCCGGACAGGGGAAGAGGGCGAGCAGTACTTC.

This clone was counted many times. The same CDR3 can be traced to other DNA sequences in this sample. This chain uses TRBV27 with TRBJ1-1, with 9 bases that match TRBD1. The V gene end was trimmed by 5 bases and the J gene end by 0 bases; junction bases not matched to a gene: 4. The CDR3 is made up of 15 amino acids. Germline V gene sequence: CDR1 MNHEY, CDR2 SMNVEV (reference sequence). The CDR3 here is CASSPWDRVNTEAFF. The CDR3 DNA reads as TGTGCCAGCAGTCCCTGGGACAGGGTGAACACTGAAGCTTTCTTT.

The chain is built from TRBV5-4 and TRBJ1-1; D ambiguous. The germline V and J ends were trimmed by 4 bases and 1 base, with 14 bases remaining between them. Germline CDR1 and CDR2: SGHNT and YYREEE (reference sequence). This CDR3 is 15 amino acids long. The chain's CDR3 is CASSSRQSGNTEAFF. In DNA form, the CDR3 reads TGTGCCAGCAGCAGTAGACAATCTGGGAACACTGAAGCTTTCTTT.

This clone appeared a few times. The genes are TRBV18 and TRBJ2-7, with 11 bases matching TRBD2. The CDR3 sequence is 14 residues long. The V segment lost 2 bases and the J segment 4 bases; nucleotides outside the gene matches: 1. Germline V gene lookup returns CDR1 KGHSH and CDR2 LQKENI. The CDR3 here is CASSPASGRYEQYF. CDR3 bases: TGTGCCAGCTCACCAGCTAGCGGGAGGTACGAGCAGTACTTC.

The chain links TRBV27 to TRBJ2-3; no clear D gene. Trimming shortened V by 6 bases and J by 2 bases, and 9 bases separated the two germline ends. Looked up from germline, CDR1 is MNHEY and CDR2 is SMNVEV (reference sequence). CDR3 length: 13 residues. This CDR3 reads CASSILATDTQYF. Here the CDR3 DNA reads TGTGCCAGCAGCATTTTAGCCACAGATACGCAGTATTTT.

This clone was counted a single time. This chain joins TRBV3-1 (or the pseudogene TRBV3-2) and TRBJ2-1; D is unresolved. The V end lost 6 bases, the J end lost 8 bases, and 8 bases lay between the germline ends. This CDR3 spans 11 amino acids. Germline CDR1 reads LGHDT; CDR2 reads YNNKEL (reference sequence). CDR3 protein: CASRLRDEQFF. CDR3 nucleotide sequence: TGTGCCAGCAGGCTGCGAGATGAGCAGTTCTTC.

The chain links TRBV28 to TRBJ2-1; D gene uncertain. This CDR3 region has 13 residues. Germline lookup yields CDR1 MDHEN and CDR2 SYDVKM. V was trimmed by 9 bases and J by 3 bases, leaving 12 bases between them. The DNA of the CDR3 is TGTGCCAGTCTCTCAGAATACTACAATGAGCAGTTCTTC. It codes for CASLSEYYNEQFF.

Remarks on this clone: Distinct nucleotide sequences in the sample also encode this CDR3. The J gene is TRBJ2-3, the V gene TRBV5-4; TRBD2 matches 10 bases. CDR3 length: 16 amino acids. Germline CDR1 is SGHNT and CDR2 is YYREEE (reference sequence). With 1 base clipped from V and 0 bases from J, the junction kept 2 bases outside the gene matches. CDR3 loop: CASSLRLAGSTDTQYF. CDR3 in DNA: TGTGCCAGCAGCTTGCGACTAGCGGGTAGCACAGATACGCAGTATTTT.

This rearrangement joins TRBV19 to TRBJ1-2; TRBD1 might be the D (5 bases). CDR1 is LNHDA, CDR2 SQIVND, per germline (reference sequence). This CDR3 is 13 amino acids long. The V and J ends lost 5 bases and 2 bases respectively, with 9 bases between them. DNA for the CDR3: TGTGCCAGTAGTGTCCGGGGGAACTATGGCTACACCTTC. Translated, it gives CASSVRGNYGYTF.

The chain employs TRBV10-3 and TRBJ2-1; 9 nucleotides agree with TRBD2. J gave up 5 bases and V 0 bases, and 8 bases lay outside the gene matches. Germline V gene sequence: CDR1 ENHRY, CDR2 SYGVKD. The CDR3 is 17 residues long. The CDR3 spells CAISESRGRDTNNEQFF. CDR3 in DNA: TGTGCCATCAGTGAGTCACGCGGGAGGGATACTAACAATGAGCAGTTCTTC.

This chain connects TRBV5-4 to TRBJ2-7, with TRBD1 identical over 7 bases. V gave up 2 bases and J gave up 3 bases; unmatched junction bases: 5. Germline values: CDR1 SGHNT, CDR2 YYREEE (reference sequence). This CDR3 has 14 residues. CDR3 sequence reads: CASSFDRAIYEQYF. DNA for the CDR3: TGTGCCAGCAGCTTCGACAGGGCTATCTACGAGCAGTACTTC.

This sequence joins TRBV5-1 and TRBJ2-5; 8 nucleotides agree with TRBD1. Germline lookup yields CDR1 SGHRS and CDR2 YFSETQ. The CDR3 length is 15 residues. V lost 4 bases and J lost 5; bases outside the gene matches: 10. The chain's CDR3 is CASSLPPTGVETQYF. The CDR3 bases are TGCGCCAGCAGCCTCCCACCGACAGGGGTGGAGACCCAGTACTTC. The full variable domain, in which reference TRBV5-1 and TRBJ2-5 provide the parts outside the CDR3, is KAGVTQTPRYLIKTRGQQVTLSCSPISGHRSVSWYQQTPGQGLQFLFEYFSETQRNKGNFPGRFSGRQFSNSRSEMNVSTLELGDSALYLCASSLPPTGVETQYFGPGTRLLVL.

The chain employs TRBV6-2 or TRBV6-3 and TRBJ1-2; D is ambiguous. Trimming pared 3 bases from V and 3 bases from J, leaving 14 bases between. This CDR3 contains 15 residues. Germline CDR1 reads MNHEY; CDR2 reads SVGEGT. As DNA, the CDR3 is TGTGCCAGCAGTTATCTATCTGGGAGATACTATGGCTACACCTTC. Translated, it gives CASSYLSGRYYGYTF.

V is TRBV21-1 and J is TRBJ2-3; the table's TRBD2 call for D was not verified on the DNA. TRBV21-1 is a recognized pseudogene. CDR3 length: 19 amino acids. In DNA, the CDR3 is TGTGCCAGCAGCACGACCTATTGGGTGGAGAAAGATCGTGGGGATACGCAGTATTTT. This translates into CASSTTYWVEKDRGDTQYF.

The V gene is TRBV7-2, the J gene TRBJ2-7; 15 bases match TRBD2. The CDR3 totals 16 residues. Germline lookup yields CDR1 SGHTA and CDR2 FQGNSA. V shed 9 bases, J shed 4 bases, and the junction held 10 bases outside the gene matches. The CDR3 sequence is CASSRGLAGGGYEQYF. CDR3 in DNA: TGTGCCAGTAGCCGGGGACTAGCGGGAGGAGGGTACGAGCAGTACTTC.

This clone has just one count. This sequence joins TRBV5-4 and TRBJ2-7, with TRBD1 as a possible D gene (6 bases). Trimming cost V 0 bases and J 3 bases, with 13 bases left between them. The germline CDR1 and CDR2 sequences are SGHNT and YYREEE (reference sequence). The CDR3 runs 15 residues. CDR3 DNA sequence: TGTGCCAGCAGCTTGGTCGGGACATCAAACTACGAGCAGTACTTC. Protein product: CASSLVGTSNYEQYF.

This clone was observed a single time. The rearrangement uses TRBV5-1 and TRBJ2-7; D is possibly TRBD1 (5 bases). Deletions cut 5 bases from V and 2 bases from J, with 23 bases between. CDR3 size: 17 residues. The germline V gene encodes CDR1 SGHRS and CDR2 YFSETQ. The chain's CDR3 is CASRVGAARHLTYEQYF. The CDR3 bases are TGCGCCAGCAGAGTTGGGGCCGCGCGGCACTTGACCTACGAGCAGTACTTC.

This clone was observed once. The CDR3 nucleotides read TGCGCCAGCAGCCAGGGTCTAGCGGCCTACAATGAGCAGTTCTTC. Its protein is CASSQGLAAYNEQFF. V and J are TRBV4-1 and TRBJ2-1; TRBD2 aligns across 7 bases. CDR3 size: 15 residues. CDR1 and CDR2 (germline): MGHRA, YSYEKL. V gave up 3 bases and J gave up 2 bases; unmatched junction bases: 4.

The chain uses TRBV19 and TRBJ2-1, with TRBD2 identical over 11 bases. Germline V lookup: CDR1 LNHDA, CDR2 SQIVND (reference sequence). Trimming took 4 bases from V and 6 from J; bases not matched to a gene: 8. The CDR3 runs to 16 residues. The CDR3: CASSTPTSGSTNEQFF. The CDR3 region has the DNA TGTGCCAGTAGTACCCCCACTAGCGGGAGTACCAATGAGCAGTTCTTC. Looking up the rest from reference TRBV19 and TRBJ2-1 gives the full variable domain: DGGITQSPKYLFRKEGQNVTLSCEQNLNHDAMYWYRQDPGQGLRLIYYSQIVNDFQKGDIAEGYSVSREKKESFPLTVTSAQKNPTAFYLCASSTPTSGSTNEQFFGPGTRLTVL.